The rows below give T cell receptor beta chains drawn from one sample of a study of shared clonotypes between healthy human individuals. Profiled with immunoSEQ multiplex PCR; TCRdb holds only in-frame clones, not every one. The sample includes fewer than 600,000 clones, roughly three quarters seen only once; the top ten take about 12%. What was sequenced was PBMCs. These receptors all stem from a middle-aged woman in good health. Some clones in this sample may be carry-over from other donors' samples. Both conserved end residues are part of each CDR3. D genes are given only for firm matches. Clone size is stated in some rows and not others, as once, few, many or a class when expanded.

clone_size: once
v_call: TRBV27
d_call: TRBD1
cdr3_length: 16
j_call: TRBJ2-7
cdr3_aa: CASSQTGTGVPYEQYF
cdr3_nt: TGTGCCAGCAGTCAAACCGGGACAGGGGTTCCCTACGAGCAGTACTTC

clone_size: .
v_call: TRBV7-9
d_call: .
cdr3_length: 12
j_call: TRBJ2-6
cdr3_aa: CASSLGEIVLTF
cdr3_nt: TGTGCCAGCAGCTTAGGGGAGATCGTCCTGACTTTC

clone_size: many
v_call: TRBV10-1
d_call: .
cdr3_length: 14
j_call: TRBJ2-7
cdr3_aa: CASSESSRSYEQYF
cdr3_nt: TGCGCCAGCAGTGAGTCCAGTCGCTCCTACGAGCAGTACTTC

clone_size: .
v_call: TRBV28
d_call: .
cdr3_length: 13
j_call: TRBJ2-5
cdr3_aa: CASSVQGQETQYF
cdr3_nt: TGTGCCAGCAGTGTCCAAGGCCAAGAGACCCAGTACTTC

clone_size: .
v_call: TRBV28
d_call: TRBD2
cdr3_length: 13
j_call: TRBJ2-1
cdr3_aa: CARGLAADNEQFF
cdr3_nt: TGTGCCAGGGGACTAGCGGCCGACAATGAGCAGTTCTTC

clone_size: .
v_call: TRBV30
d_call: .
cdr3_length: 17
j_call: TRBJ1-2
cdr3_aa: CAWSAPRGGAPNYGYTF
cdr3_nt: TGTGCCTGGAGTGCCCCCAGGGGAGGAGCCCCTAACTATGGCTACACCTTC

clone_size: .
v_call: TRBV18
d_call: .
cdr3_length: 13
j_call: TRBJ2-2
cdr3_aa: CASSPFSAGELFF
cdr3_nt: TGTGCCAGCTCACCTTTCAGCGCCGGGGAGCTGTTTTTT

clone_size: .
v_call: TRBV27
d_call: TRBD1
cdr3_length: 18
j_call: TRBJ2-6
cdr3_aa: CASSPGQGGTSGANVLTF
cdr3_nt: TGTGCCAGCAGTCCAGGACAGGGGGGCACCTCTGGGGCCAACGTCCTGACTTTC

clone_size: .
v_call: TRBV29-1
d_call: .
cdr3_length: 12
j_call: TRBJ1-2
cdr3_aa: CSEQTQGDGYTF
cdr3_nt: TGCAGCGAACAAACCCAGGGAGATGGCTACACCTTC

clone_size: .
v_call: TRBV4-1
d_call: .
cdr3_length: 15
j_call: TRBJ1-4
cdr3_aa: CASSQKQGSHEKLFF
cdr3_nt: TGCGCCAGCAGCCAAAAACAGGGTAGTCATGAAAAACTGTTTTTT

clone_size: .
v_call: TRBV9
d_call: TRBD1
cdr3_length: 15
j_call: TRBJ2-2
cdr3_aa: CASSEGQGDLGELFF
cdr3_nt: TGTGCCAGCAGCGAGGGACAGGGGGACCTGGGGGAGCTGTTTTTT

clone_size: many
v_call: TRBV11-2
d_call: .
cdr3_length: 14
j_call: TRBJ2-5
cdr3_aa: CASSTYGTEETQYF
cdr3_nt: TGTGCCAGCAGCACTTACGGGACGGAAGAGACCCAGTACTTC

clone_size: .
v_call: TRBV2
d_call: TRBD2
cdr3_length: 14
j_call: TRBJ2-7
cdr3_aa: CASSGLAGKYEQYF
cdr3_nt: TGTGCCAGCAGTGGACTAGCGGGGAAATACGAGCAGTACTTC

clone_size: .
v_call: TRBV13
d_call: .
cdr3_length: 14
j_call: TRBJ1-1
cdr3_aa: CASSFAGPNTEAFF
cdr3_nt: TGTGCCAGCAGCTTCGCAGGACCGAACACTGAAGCTTTCTTT

clone_size: .
v_call: TRBV7-2
d_call: .
cdr3_length: 17
j_call: TRBJ2-6
cdr3_aa: CASSVTRRQSRANVLTF
cdr3_nt: TGTGCCAGCAGCGTAACTAGACGACAAAGTCGGGCCAACGTCCTGACTTTC

clone_size: .
v_call: TRBV7-8
d_call: .
cdr3_length: 18
j_call: TRBJ2-7
cdr3_aa: CASSFRAAGTAFLDEQYF
cdr3_nt: TGTGCCAGCAGCTTTCGCGCAGCGGGTACAGCTTTCCTCGACGAGCAGTACTTC

clone_size: .
v_call: TRBV5-1
d_call: .
cdr3_length: 13
j_call: TRBJ2-1
cdr3_aa: CASSLDVGNEQFF
cdr3_nt: TGCGCCAGCAGCTTGGATGTGGGGAACGAGCAGTTCTTC

clone_size: .
v_call: TRBV29-1
d_call: TRBD1
cdr3_length: 13
j_call: TRBJ2-7
cdr3_aa: CSVEGTGVDEQYF
cdr3_nt: TGCAGCGTTGAAGGGACAGGGGTGGACGAGCAGTACTTC

clone_size: .
v_call: TRBV5-1
d_call: .
cdr3_length: 15
j_call: TRBJ1-2
cdr3_aa: CASSLATAPSYGYTF
cdr3_nt: TGCGCCAGCAGCTTGGCAACAGCACCTAGCTATGGCTACACCTTC

clone_size: .
v_call: TRBV28
d_call: .
cdr3_length: 15
j_call: TRBJ2-7
cdr3_aa: CASSTPSSASYEQYF
cdr3_nt: TGTGCCAGCAGTACCCCCTCTAGCGCCTCCTACGAGCAGTACTTC

clone_size: .
v_call: TRBV7-2
d_call: TRBD1
cdr3_length: 15
j_call: TRBJ2-5
cdr3_aa: CASSFQGQGQETQYF
cdr3_nt: TGTGCCAGCAGCTTCCAAGGACAGGGCCAAGAGACCCAGTACTTC

clone_size: .
v_call: TRBV6-1
d_call: .
cdr3_length: 12
j_call: TRBJ2-7
cdr3_aa: CASMGDSYEQYF
cdr3_nt: TGTGCCAGCATGGGGGATTCCTACGAGCAGTACTTC

clone_size: .
v_call: TRBV19
d_call: .
cdr3_length: 16
j_call: TRBJ2-7
cdr3_aa: CASSGGYVTGSYEQYF
cdr3_nt: TGTGCCAGTAGTGGGGGGTACGTGACAGGATCGTACGAGCAGTACTTC

clone_size: .
v_call: TRBV28
d_call: TRBD2
cdr3_length: 14
j_call: TRBJ2-7
cdr3_aa: CASSPTSDPYEQYF
cdr3_nt: TGTGCCAGCAGTCCCACTAGCGACCCCTACGAGCAGTACTTC

clone_size: many
v_call: TRBV5-1
d_call: TRBD1
cdr3_length: 16
j_call: TRBJ1-4
cdr3_aa: CASSIGDRGRIEKLFF
cdr3_nt: TGCGCCAGCAGCATCGGGGACAGGGGGCGAATTGAAAAACTGTTTTTT

clone_size: .
v_call: TRBV19
d_call: TRBD2
cdr3_length: 15
j_call: TRBJ2-1
cdr3_aa: CASSIRPSGRVEQFF
cdr3_nt: TGTGCCAGTAGTATCCGGCCTAGCGGGAGGGTTGAGCAGTTCTTC

clone_size: .
v_call: TRBV18
d_call: .
cdr3_length: 15
j_call: TRBJ2-4
cdr3_aa: CASFAPQWSKNIQYF
cdr3_nt: TGTGCCAGCTTTGCCCCCCAGTGGAGCAAAAACATTCAGTACTTC

clone_size: .
v_call: TRBV5-1
d_call: TRBD2
cdr3_length: 18
j_call: TRBJ2-1
cdr3_aa: CASSHRLAGGPSVNEQFF
cdr3_nt: TGCGCCAGCAGCCACCGACTAGCGGGAGGGCCGAGTGTGAATGAGCAGTTCTTC

clone_size: .
v_call: TRBV30
d_call: TRBD2
cdr3_length: 15
j_call: TRBJ2-5
cdr3_aa: CAWSSTSGSGETQYF
cdr3_nt: TGTGCCTGGAGTTCGACTAGCGGGAGTGGAGAGACCCAGTACTTC

clone_size: .
v_call: TRBV27
d_call: TRBD2
cdr3_length: 16
j_call: TRBJ2-2
cdr3_aa: CASRPPGGTVARELFF
cdr3_nt: TGTGCCAGCAGGCCCCCGGGGGGTACGGTGGCCCGGGAGCTGTTTTTT

clone_size: .
v_call: TRBV7-9
d_call: .
cdr3_length: 17
j_call: TRBJ2-3
cdr3_aa: CASSQSQGLGYTDTQYF
cdr3_nt: TGTGCCAGCAGCCAGTCACAGGGATTAGGTTACACAGATACGCAGTATTTT

clone_size: .
v_call: TRBV11-1
d_call: .
cdr3_length: 14
j_call: TRBJ1-2
cdr3_aa: CASSSSGTNLGYTF
cdr3_nt: TGTGCCAGCAGCAGCTCCGGGACTAACCTTGGCTACACCTTC

clone_size: .
v_call: TRBV4-3
d_call: .
cdr3_length: 17
j_call: TRBJ2-1
cdr3_aa: CASSQESIGEPYNEQFF
cdr3_nt: TGCGCCAGCAGCCAAGAGTCAATCGGGGAGCCCTACAATGAGCAGTTCTTC